One T cell receptor (beta chain) is described in this entry. What antigen it recognizes has not been identified. Qualities for individual bases were not recorded, and no much larger clone is one base off. TCRbeta CDR3 regions were amplified from genomic DNA using the immunoSEQ Assay, a bias-controlled multiplex PCR. Per the authors' processing: Within the assay, amplification of reference gene primers was used to estimate how many nucleated cells each sample contained. Sequence reads were collapsed and filtered to measure the absolute abundance of every unique TCRbeta CDR3 rearrangement. For each sample, productive Simpson clonality was calculated by taking the square root of Simpson's diversity index across productive rearrangements. TCRdb stores this immuneACCESS table with in-frame sequences only. Part of the clones is absent; in the studies checked, under half of the shortfall reflects unresolved V genes, and no reason is known for the rest. V and J calls and clone size are as listed in that table; D and trimming were resolved from the DNA. This sample has about 200,000 clones in its table, and about 84% of those were observed once. 4.5% to 6.5% of the sample lies in the top ten.

This record comes from a study of blood T cell repertoires in COVID-19 (dated by TCRdb to about 2020). Study-level background: Samples from collaborators originated in the United States, Italy and Spain and spanned both the acute and convalescent phases of COVID-19. The material from the prospective study consisted of cDNA or gDNA derived from T cells, B-cell-depleted T cells, or PBMCs. Deeply sampled blood TCRbeta repertoires from subjects exposed to, actively infected with, or recovered from COVID-19 were included in the dataset. The repertoires were released in a freely available public database meant as a resource for research on the immune response to SARS-CoV-2. The samples were drawn from two sources: the first 160 participants of the ongoing ImmuneRACE study, and 1,000 to 1,500 subjects contributed by 6 global collaborators. A de-identified subject ID, COVID-19 status, age in years and sex were almost always included in the sample metadata. Where available, HLA class I and class II types were obtained from metadata supplied by the sample provider rather than from assay-based typing.

V drops 2 bases and J drops 5 bases, leaving 12 bases in between. From a lookup of the germline V gene (reference sequence), CDR1 and CDR2 are LGHDT and YNNKEL. Including cysteine and phenylalanine, the CDR3 has 14 amino acids. Just the 42-base CDR3 DNA is kept, in frame starting at base 1. Overall study results and their limits: The quantity of clinical and demographic metadata differed by source and by participant and was supplied without curation.

Participants in the prospective study were enrolled through a virtual design, were aged roughly 18 to 100 years, and lived in 24 United States geographic areas. In the prospective study, cohorts were assigned on the basis of participant-reported clinical history obtained from a screening survey and a study questionnaire. Each participant in the prospective study had whole blood, serum and a nasopharyngeal or oropharyngeal swab collected by mobile phlebotomists. Participants in the prospective study had the option to provide additional blood draws and questionnaires over a roughly two-month period. Blood samples from the prospective study were shipped frozen or at room temperature prior to DNA extraction.

Sequencing was performed on PBMCs or T cells enriched from blood (not recorded which). This sequence uses TRBV3-1 (or the pseudogene TRBV3-2) and TRBJ1-2; a tentative D call is TRBD1 (5 bases match). This clonotype originated in a man aged 40-49 years with acute COVID-19. The CDR3 region reads CASSQTDSRYGYTF. The nucleotides read TGTGCCAGCAGCCAAACTGACAGCCGGTATGGCTACACCTTC.